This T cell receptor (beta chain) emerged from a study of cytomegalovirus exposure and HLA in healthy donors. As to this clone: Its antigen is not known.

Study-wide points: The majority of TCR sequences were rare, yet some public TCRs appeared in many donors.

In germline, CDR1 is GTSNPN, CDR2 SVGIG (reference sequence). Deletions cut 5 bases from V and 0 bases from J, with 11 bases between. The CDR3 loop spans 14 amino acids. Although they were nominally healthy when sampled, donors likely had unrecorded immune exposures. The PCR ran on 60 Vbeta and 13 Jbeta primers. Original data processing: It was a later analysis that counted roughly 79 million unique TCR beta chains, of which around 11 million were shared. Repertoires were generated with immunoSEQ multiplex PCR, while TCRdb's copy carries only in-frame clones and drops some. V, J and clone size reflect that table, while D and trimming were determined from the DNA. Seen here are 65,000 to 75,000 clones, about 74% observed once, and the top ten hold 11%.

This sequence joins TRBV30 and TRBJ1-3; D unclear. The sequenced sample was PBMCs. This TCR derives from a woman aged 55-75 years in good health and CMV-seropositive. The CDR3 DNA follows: TGTGCCTGGTCTAGGCGATTCTCTGGAAACACCATATATTTT. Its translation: CAWSRRFSGNTIYF.